The 18 T cell receptor beta chains listed next were all sequenced from one sample in a study of cytomegalovirus exposure and HLA in healthy donors. It was with 60 Vbeta and 13 Jbeta primers that the PCR ran. The assay was immunoSEQ multiplex PCR, and TCRdb's table has in-frame clones only and misses some. This table has fewer than 200,000 clones, around 83% appearing once. The material sequenced was PBMCs. These receptors all stem from a man younger than 35 in good health and CMV-seropositive.

This clone was detected a few times. As DNA, the CDR3 is TGCGCCAGCAGCTTTAGAGTAAACACTGAAGCTTTCTTT. Encoded protein: CASSFRVNTEAFF. The genes are TRBV5-1 and TRBJ1-1; D is uncertain. CDR1 SGHRS and CDR2 YFSETQ come from the germline V gene. CDR3 length: 13 amino acids. Trimming removed 2 bases from V and 2 bases from J, with 7 bases in between.

This chain joins TRBV9 and TRBJ2-3, with a tentative D call TRBD2 (6 bases). CDR3 length: 14 residues. Germline CDR1 is SGDLS and CDR2 is YYNGEE. Between the trimmed V and J ends, which lost 2 bases and 0 bases, there was a span of 7 bases. CDR3 in DNA: TGTGCCAGCAGCGTTACTAGCAGCACAGATACGCAGTATTTT. Its protein product is CASSVTSSTDTQYF.

This clone is judged medium-sized. The chain uses TRBV4-3 and TRBJ1-1; 7 nucleotides line up with TRBD1. The CDR3 sequence is 14 residues long. Trimming cost V 4 bases and J 2 bases; bases outside gene matches: 4. Germline values: CDR1 LGHNA, CDR2 YSLEER. The CDR3 DNA is TGCGCCAGCAGCCGGGGACAGACCAACACTGAAGCTTTCTTT. Translating gives CASSRGQTNTEAFF.

The chain has TRBV6-1 and TRBJ2-2; tentatively, D is TRBD2 (5 bases). V shed 1 base and J shed 3 bases, with 12 bases lying between them. Germline V gene sequence: CDR1 MNHNS, CDR2 SASEGT. The CDR3 sequence is 16 residues long. CDR3: CASSEGSLADTGELFF. CDR3 DNA sequence: TGTGCCAGCAGTGAAGGATCGCTAGCCGACACCGGGGAGCTGTTTTTT.

Remarks on this clone: The junction differs from germline at one of its ends, possibly a read error. This chain connects TRBV4-3 to TRBJ2-6; TRBD2 agrees at 10 bases. The CDR3 extends over 18 amino acids. Germline V gives CDR1 LGHNA, CDR2 YSLEER. The CDR3 region is CASSQDSGGASGANGLTF. CDR3 DNA sequence: TGCGCCAGCAGCCAAGACAGCGGGGGGGCCTCTGGGGCCAACGGCCTGACTTTC.

The chain couples TRBV19 to TRBJ1-3; maybe TRBD1 (6 bases). CDR1 and CDR2 from the germline V gene are LNHDA and SQIVND (reference sequence). The CDR3 covers 17 residues. Trimming removed 5 bases at V and 0 bases at J, with 17 bases between. Here the CDR3 DNA reads TGTGCCAGTAGTGGCGGGGGGCGATTCCTCTCTGGAAACACCATATATTTT. It is translated as CASSGGGRFLSGNTIYF.

This clone was observed a single time. The V call is TRBV4-3, the J call TRBJ1-2, with D perhaps TRBD1 (6 bases). V was clipped by 3 bases and J by 2 bases, with 16 bases between them. This CDR3 is built from 16 residues. Looked up from germline, CDR1 is LGHNA and CDR2 is YSLEER. The CDR3 DNA reads as TGCGCCAGCAGCCACACAAATAGGACAGCCAACTATGGCTACACCTTC. Encoded protein: CASSHTNRTANYGYTF.

The chain carries TRBV5-1 and TRBJ2-5, with D unresolved. Trimming shortened V by 2 bases and J by 5 bases, and 10 bases separated the two germline ends. Germline V CDR1 and CDR2: SGHRS, YFSETQ. This CDR3 has 13 residues. The CDR3 region is CASSFRGEETQYF. Here the CDR3 DNA reads TGCGCCAGCAGCTTTAGAGGTGAGGAGACCCAGTACTTC.

The CDR3 sequence is CASSSLQGADKNIQYF. In DNA, the CDR3 is TGCGCCAGCAGCTCGCTACAGGGGGCGGACAAAAACATTCAGTACTTC. V usage is TRBV5-1 and J usage is TRBJ2-4, with TRBD1 matching 9 bases. The V and J ends lost 3 bases and 3 bases, in that order; junction bases with no gene match: 7. The CDR3 contains 16 residues. From germline, CDR1 is SGHRS and CDR2 YFSETQ.

This chain links TRBV11-2 with TRBJ2-5; 8 bases align to TRBD1. The J call could be wrong; TRBJ2-7 is a better fit for the DNA end. This CDR3 spans 13 amino acids. Germline V CDR1 and CDR2: SGHAT, FQNNGV. The CDR3 protein is CASWDRKWHEQYF. The CDR3 DNA reads as TGTGCCAGCTGGGACAGGAAATGGCACGAGCAGTACTTC.

V usage is TRBV4-1 and J usage is TRBJ2-3, with 10 bases that match TRBD2. Germline CDR1 MGHRA, CDR2 YSYEKL. The CDR3 loop spans 16 amino acids. V dropped 2 bases and J dropped 2; count of bases not matched to a gene: 4. The CDR3 sequence is CASSQTAGGFTDTQYF. The DNA for the CDR3 is TGCGCCAGCAGCCAAACAGCGGGGGGGTTCACAGATACGCAGTATTTT.

The chain employs TRBV7-2 and TRBJ1-2; 8 nucleotides match TRBD1. V lost 3 bases and J lost 0; bases outside the gene matches: 3. Germline V gene sequence: CDR1 SGHTA, CDR2 FQGNSA. The CDR3 is 15 amino acids. CDR3 bases: TGTGCCAGCAGCTTCGCAGGGGGCACTAACTATGGCTACACCTTC. Residues: CASSFAGGTNYGYTF.

This clone was counted a few times. V usage is TRBV9 and J usage is TRBJ1-5, with a weak D call TRBD1 (6 bases). The CDR3 has 16 residues. Germline assignment: CDR1 SGDLS and CDR2 YYNGEE. The V end was cut by 3 bases, the J end by 1 base, with 14 bases between. Here the CDR3 DNA reads TGTGCCAGCAGCGCTGGGGTGGGGGCGAGCAATCAGCCCCAGCATTTT. Amino acids: CASSAGVGASNQPQHF.

This clone came up a few times. This chain uses TRBV5-1 with TRBJ1-2; D is undetermined. Per the germline V gene, CDR1 is SGHRS and CDR2 is YFSETQ. Trimming pared 0 bases from V and 8 bases from J, leaving 14 bases between. This CDR3 comprises 14 residues. In DNA form, the CDR3 reads TGCGCCAGCAGCTTGGCAGACAACCACCGGGGCTACACCTTC. Amino acids: CASSLADNHRGYTF.

This chain connects TRBV29-1 to TRBJ2-3, with 9 bases lining up with TRBD1. The CDR3 contains 16 residues. With V trimmed by 2 bases and J by 6 bases, 12 bases remained unmatched. Germline V gene lookup returns CDR1 SQVTM and CDR2 ANQGSEA. The CDR3 region has the DNA TGCAGCGTTGAAAAGAGAACAGGGGGCAGCGAGGATACGCAGTATTTT. It translates to CSVEKRTGGSEDTQYF.

The chain links TRBV7-2 to TRBJ1-6; the D is unclear. V was clipped by 1 base and J by 0 bases, with 10 bases between them. This CDR3 is built from 17 residues. Germline CDR1 is SGHTA and CDR2 is FQGNSA. CDR3 coding DNA: TGTGCCAGCAGCTTAGTTCCAGGAAGCTCCTATAATTCACCCCTCCACTTT. Encoded protein: CASSLVPGSSYNSPLHF.

The gene calls are TRBV15 and TRBJ2-2; TRBD1 aligns across 10 bases. This CDR3 is built from 15 residues. The junction had 6 bases not matched to a gene; V was cut back by 5 bases and J by 6 bases. CDR1 LNHNV and CDR2 YYDKDF come from the germline V gene (reference sequence). Here the CDR3 DNA reads TGTGCCACCAGCCATGACAGGGGGCGCGCCGGGGAGCTGTTTTTT. Translated: CATSHDRGRAGELFF.

V gene TRBV5-1 combines with J gene TRBJ2-7, with D perhaps TRBD1 (6 bases). Trimming pared 2 bases from V and 7 bases from J, leaving 19 bases between. Germline CDR1 is SGHRS and CDR2 is YFSETQ. The CDR3 loop spans 15 amino acids. The CDR3 DNA is TGCGCCAGCAGCTTCGGACAGTCCGCCAATGGGGAGCAGTACTTC. This codes for CASSFGQSANGEQYF.